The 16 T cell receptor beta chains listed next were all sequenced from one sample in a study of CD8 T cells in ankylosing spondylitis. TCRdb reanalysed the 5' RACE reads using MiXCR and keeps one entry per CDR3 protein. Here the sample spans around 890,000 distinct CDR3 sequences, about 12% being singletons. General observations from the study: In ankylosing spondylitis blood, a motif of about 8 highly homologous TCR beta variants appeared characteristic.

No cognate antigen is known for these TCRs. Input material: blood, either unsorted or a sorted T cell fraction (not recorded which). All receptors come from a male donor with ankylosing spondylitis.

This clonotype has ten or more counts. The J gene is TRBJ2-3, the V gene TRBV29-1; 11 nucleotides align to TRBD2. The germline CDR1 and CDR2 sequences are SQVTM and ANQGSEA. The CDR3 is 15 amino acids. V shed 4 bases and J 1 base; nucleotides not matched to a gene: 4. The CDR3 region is CSVALGLAGTDTQYF. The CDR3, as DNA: TGCAGCGTTGCTTTGGGACTAGCGGGCACAGATACGCAGTATTTT.

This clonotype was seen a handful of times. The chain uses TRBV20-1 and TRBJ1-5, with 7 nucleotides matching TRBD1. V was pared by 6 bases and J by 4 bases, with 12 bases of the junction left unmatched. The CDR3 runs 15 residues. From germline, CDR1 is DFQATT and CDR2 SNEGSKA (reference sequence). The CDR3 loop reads CSAVRGQEGNQPQHF. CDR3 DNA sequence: TGCAGTGCGGTGCGTGGACAGGAGGGAAATCAGCCCCAGCATTTT.

The CDR3 is CASSLVAAGTGELFF. DNA for the CDR3: TGCGCCAGCAGCTTGGTGGCAGCTGGCACCGGGGAGCTGTTTTTT. The genes are TRBV5-1 and TRBJ2-2; no clear D gene. This CDR3 contains 15 residues. Germline CDR1 SGHRS, CDR2 YFSETQ. V lost 0 bases and J lost 4, with 10 bases in between.

This CDR3 reads CASSPSITSDYEQYF. In DNA, the CDR3 is TGTGCCAGCTCACCATCAATCACCTCCGACTACGAGCAGTACTTC. The chain joins TRBV18 to TRBJ2-7; D is undetermined. This CDR3 has 15 residues. The ends were cut back, 2 bases at V and 3 bases at J, with 14 bases in the middle. From germline, CDR1 is KGHSH and CDR2 LQKENI.

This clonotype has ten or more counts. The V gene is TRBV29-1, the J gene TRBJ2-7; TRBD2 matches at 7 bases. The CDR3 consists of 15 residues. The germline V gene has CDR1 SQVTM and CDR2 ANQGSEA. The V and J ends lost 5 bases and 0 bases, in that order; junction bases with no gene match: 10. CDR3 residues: CSVREQRGSSYEQYF. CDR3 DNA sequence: TGCAGCGTTCGGGAACAGCGGGGCAGCTCCTACGAGCAGTACTTC.

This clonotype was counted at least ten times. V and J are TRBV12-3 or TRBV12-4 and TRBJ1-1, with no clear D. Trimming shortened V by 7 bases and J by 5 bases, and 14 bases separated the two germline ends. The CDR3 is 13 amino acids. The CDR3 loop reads CASITQDATEAFF. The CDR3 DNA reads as TGTGCCAGCATCACGCAGGACGCGACTGAAGCTTTCTTT.

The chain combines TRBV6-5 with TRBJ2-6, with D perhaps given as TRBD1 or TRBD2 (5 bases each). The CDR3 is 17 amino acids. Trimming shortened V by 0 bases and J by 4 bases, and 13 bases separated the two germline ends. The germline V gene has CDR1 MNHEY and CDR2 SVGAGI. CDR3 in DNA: TGTGCCAGCAGTTACTCGGGACCCTGGACGGGGGCCAACGTCCTGACTTTC. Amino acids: CASSYSGPWTGANVLTF.

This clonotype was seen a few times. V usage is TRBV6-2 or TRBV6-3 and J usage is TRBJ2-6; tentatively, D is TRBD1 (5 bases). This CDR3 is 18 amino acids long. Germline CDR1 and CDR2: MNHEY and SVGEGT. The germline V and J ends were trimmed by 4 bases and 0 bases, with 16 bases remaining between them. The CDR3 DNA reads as TGTGCCAGCAGTTCCGTGACAGCCCTACACTCTGGGGCCAACGTCCTGACTTTC. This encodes CASSSVTALHSGANVLTF.

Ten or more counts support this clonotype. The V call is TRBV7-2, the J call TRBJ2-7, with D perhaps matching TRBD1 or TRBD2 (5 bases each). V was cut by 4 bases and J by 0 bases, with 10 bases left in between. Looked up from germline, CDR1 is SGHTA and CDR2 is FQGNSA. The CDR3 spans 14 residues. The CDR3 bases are TGTGCCAGCAGCTCCTGGGACGCCTCCTACGAGCAGTACTTC. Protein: CASSSWDASYEQYF.

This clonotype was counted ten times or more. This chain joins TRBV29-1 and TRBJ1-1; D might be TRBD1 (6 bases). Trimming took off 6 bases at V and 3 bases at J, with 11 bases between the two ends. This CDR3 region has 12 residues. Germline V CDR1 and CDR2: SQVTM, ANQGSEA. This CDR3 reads CSVQGWDTEAFF. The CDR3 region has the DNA TGCAGCGTCCAGGGGTGGGACACTGAAGCTTTCTTT.

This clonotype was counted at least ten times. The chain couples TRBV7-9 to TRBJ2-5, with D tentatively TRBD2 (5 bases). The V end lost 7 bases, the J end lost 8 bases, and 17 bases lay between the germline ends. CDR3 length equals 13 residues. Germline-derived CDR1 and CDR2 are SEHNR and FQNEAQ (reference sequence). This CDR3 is CASTRTRPGTQYF. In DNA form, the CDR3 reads TGTGCCAGCACTCGAACTAGACCGGGTACCCAGTACTTC.

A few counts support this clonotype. The CDR3 region is CAWQQGTSTNTIYF. The CDR3 DNA follows: TGTGCCTGGCAGCAAGGGACCTCTACAAACACCATATATTTT. The chain carries TRBV30 and TRBJ1-3; D may be TRBD1 (5 bases). Germline-derived CDR1 and CDR2 are GTSNPN and SVGIG (reference sequence). V was pared by 5 bases and J by 6 bases, with 17 bases between. The CDR3 totals 14 residues.

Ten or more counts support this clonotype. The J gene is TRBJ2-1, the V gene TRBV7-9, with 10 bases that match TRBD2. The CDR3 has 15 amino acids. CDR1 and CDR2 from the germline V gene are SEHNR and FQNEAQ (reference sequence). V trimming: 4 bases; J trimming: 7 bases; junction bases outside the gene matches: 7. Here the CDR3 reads CASSSQAGGQNEQFF. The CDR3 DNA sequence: TGTGCCAGCAGCTCACAAGCGGGAGGGCAGAATGAGCAGTTCTTC.

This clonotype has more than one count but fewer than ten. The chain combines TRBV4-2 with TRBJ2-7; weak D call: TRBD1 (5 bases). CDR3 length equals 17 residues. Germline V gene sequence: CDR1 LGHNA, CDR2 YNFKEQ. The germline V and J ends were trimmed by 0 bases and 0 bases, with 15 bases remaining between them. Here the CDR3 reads CASSQEYVDIYSYEQYF. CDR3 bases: TGTGCCAGCAGCCAAGAGTATGTGGACATCTACTCCTACGAGCAGTACTTC.

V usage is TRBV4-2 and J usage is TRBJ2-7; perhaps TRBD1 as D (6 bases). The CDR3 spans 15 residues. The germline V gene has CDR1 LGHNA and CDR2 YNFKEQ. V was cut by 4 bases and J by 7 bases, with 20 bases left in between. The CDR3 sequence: CASSRPQQGSNEQYF. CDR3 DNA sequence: TGTGCCAGCAGCCGCCCCCAGCAGGGGTCAAATGAGCAGTACTTC.

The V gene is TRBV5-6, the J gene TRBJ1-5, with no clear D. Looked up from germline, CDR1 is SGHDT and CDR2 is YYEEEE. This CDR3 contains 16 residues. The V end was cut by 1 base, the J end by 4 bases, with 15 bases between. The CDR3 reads CASSLWSNARNQPQHF. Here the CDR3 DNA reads TGTGCCAGCAGCTTGTGGTCGAACGCTCGAAATCAGCCCCAGCATTTT.